Given below is one TCR beta chain in context. Its antigen is as yet unknown. This PCR relied on a set of 60 Vbeta primers and 13 Jbeta primers. Using immunoSEQ multiplex PCR, the repertoire was profiled, and TCRdb retains in-frame clones only, with some absent. The data hold around 150,000 clones, with about three fifths observed a single time. The entry originates in a study of cytomegalovirus exposure and HLA in healthy donors. The wider study: HLA-typed donors contributed around 82 million unique TCRs, which were held in an early data release. Notes on the study in general: Follow-up analysis seemed to connect common viral pathogens with several of the most significant clusters identified. The availability of immune exposure information extended only to CMV serostatus.

The TCR originated in a woman aged 55-69 years in good health and CMV-seropositive. Specimen: PBMCs.

The CDR3 loop is CAISESSGNSYEQYF. CDR3 in DNA: TGTGCCATCAGTGAGAGTAGCGGGAACTCCTACGAGCAGTACTTC. The chain couples TRBV10-3 to TRBJ2-7; 8 bases are a match to TRBD2. V dropped 2 bases and J dropped 0; count of bases not matched to a gene: 3. In germline, CDR1 is ENHRY, CDR2 SYGVKD. The CDR3 loop spans 15 amino acids.